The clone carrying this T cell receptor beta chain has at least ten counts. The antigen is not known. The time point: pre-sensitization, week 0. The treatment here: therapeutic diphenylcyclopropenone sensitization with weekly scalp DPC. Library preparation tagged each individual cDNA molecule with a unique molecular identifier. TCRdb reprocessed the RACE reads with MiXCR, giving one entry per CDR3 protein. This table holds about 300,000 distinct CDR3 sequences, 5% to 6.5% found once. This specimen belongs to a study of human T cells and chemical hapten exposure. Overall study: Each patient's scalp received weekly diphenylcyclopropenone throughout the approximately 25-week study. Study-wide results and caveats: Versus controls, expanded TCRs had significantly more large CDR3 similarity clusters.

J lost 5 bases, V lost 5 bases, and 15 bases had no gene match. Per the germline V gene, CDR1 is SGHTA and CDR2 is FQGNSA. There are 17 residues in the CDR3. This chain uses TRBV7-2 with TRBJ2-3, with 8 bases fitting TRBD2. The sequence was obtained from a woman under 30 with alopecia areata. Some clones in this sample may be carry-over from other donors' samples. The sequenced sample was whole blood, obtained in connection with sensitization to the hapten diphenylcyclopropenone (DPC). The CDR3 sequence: CASSPQVFGGGLDTQYF. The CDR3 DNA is TGTGCCAGCAGCCCCCAAGTTTTCGGGGGGGGCTTAGATACGCAGTATTTT.